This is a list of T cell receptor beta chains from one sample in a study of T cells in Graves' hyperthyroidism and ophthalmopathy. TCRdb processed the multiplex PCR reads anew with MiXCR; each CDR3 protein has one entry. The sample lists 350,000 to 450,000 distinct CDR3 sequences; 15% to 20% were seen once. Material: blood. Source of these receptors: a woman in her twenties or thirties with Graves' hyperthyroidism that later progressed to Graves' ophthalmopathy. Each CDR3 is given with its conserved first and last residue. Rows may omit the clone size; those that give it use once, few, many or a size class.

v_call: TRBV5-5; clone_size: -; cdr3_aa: CASSAGTVLGGNEQFF
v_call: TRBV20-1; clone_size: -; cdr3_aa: CSAGSGHGYTF
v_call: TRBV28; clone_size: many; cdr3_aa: CASSLLLAESTDTQYF
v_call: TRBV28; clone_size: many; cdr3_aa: CASSFYFSGNQPQHF
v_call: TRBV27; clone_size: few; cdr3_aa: CASSFQFGANVLTF
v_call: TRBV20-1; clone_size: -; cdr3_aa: CSAIGLADPYEQYF
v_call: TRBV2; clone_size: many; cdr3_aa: CASTGQGRSEAFF
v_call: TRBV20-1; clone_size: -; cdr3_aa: CSAPRQVPTDTQYF
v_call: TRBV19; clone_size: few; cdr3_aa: CASSIALNNEQFF
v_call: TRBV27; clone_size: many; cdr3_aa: CASSLISYNEQFF
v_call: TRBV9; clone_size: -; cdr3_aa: CASSVGRQKQETQYF
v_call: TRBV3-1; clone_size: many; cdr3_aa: CASSQERGLISYF
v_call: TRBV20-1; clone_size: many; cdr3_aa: CSARDLDRSSYNEQFF
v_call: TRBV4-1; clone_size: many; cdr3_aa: CASSQEKKAIHNEQFF
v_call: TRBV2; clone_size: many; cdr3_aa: CASRDPGNTIYF
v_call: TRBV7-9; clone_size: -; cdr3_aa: CASSFGTGFDEQYF
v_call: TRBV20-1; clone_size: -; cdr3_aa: CSASPTEETQYF
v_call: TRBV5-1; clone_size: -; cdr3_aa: CASSLDGAGGPNEQFF
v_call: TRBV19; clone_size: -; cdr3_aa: CASSMGVRTYEQYF
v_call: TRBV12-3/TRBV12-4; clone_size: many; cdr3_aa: CASSWDHSSYNEQFF
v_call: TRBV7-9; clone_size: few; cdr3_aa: CASSPRWISGGSLADTQYF
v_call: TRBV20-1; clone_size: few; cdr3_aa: CSARGGAATISYEQYF
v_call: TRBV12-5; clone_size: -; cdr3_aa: CASGLGSEETQYF
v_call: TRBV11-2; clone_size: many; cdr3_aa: CASSFRTAGGRAYEQYF
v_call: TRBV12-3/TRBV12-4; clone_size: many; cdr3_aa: CASSEENSYEQYF
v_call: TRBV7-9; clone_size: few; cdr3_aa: CASSDRDYQETQYF
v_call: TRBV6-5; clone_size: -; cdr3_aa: CASSLIDRGLEQYF
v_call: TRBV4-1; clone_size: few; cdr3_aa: CASSQEGGGAGDTQYF
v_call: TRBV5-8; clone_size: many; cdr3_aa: CASSWPDRGLGKNIQYF
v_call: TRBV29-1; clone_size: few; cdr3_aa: CSVLTGAKNIQYF
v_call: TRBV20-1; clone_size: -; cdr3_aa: CGAQTSGRIYEQFF
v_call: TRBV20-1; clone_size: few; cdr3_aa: CSARDSGRESNEQFF
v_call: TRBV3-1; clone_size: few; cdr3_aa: CASSQDQGWGREQYF
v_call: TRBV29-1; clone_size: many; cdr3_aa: CSVEKAGTGELFF
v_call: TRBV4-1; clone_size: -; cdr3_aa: CASSQLIGVPDTQYF
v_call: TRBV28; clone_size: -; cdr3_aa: CASRPLRAPSSYEQYF
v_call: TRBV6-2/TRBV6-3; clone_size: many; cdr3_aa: CASSYSRLAGDYEQYF
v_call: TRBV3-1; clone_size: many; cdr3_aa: CASSQGTTPTNYGYTF
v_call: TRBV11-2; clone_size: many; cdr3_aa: CASSYRSQATGTSGLRNEQFF
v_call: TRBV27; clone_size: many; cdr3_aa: CASSPSAESSYNSPLHF
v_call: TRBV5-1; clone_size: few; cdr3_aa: CASSSAQGAKNIQYF